This TCR beta chain was captured by sequencing in a study of low-dose radiotherapy and immunotherapy resistance in tumors. Time point described: after trial treatment. Treatment defined: LDRT plus nivolumab, ipilimumab, low-dose cyclophosphamide and aspirin (RACIN trial). The CDR3 spans 13 residues. Trimming cost V 6 bases and J 5 bases; bases outside gene matches: 5. Germline V gene data show CDR1 as DFQATT and CDR2 as SNEGSKA (reference sequence). TRAV and TRBV primers primed cDNA for both TCRalpha and TCRbeta. A constant-region primer paired with the V-primer adapter amplified TCRs over about 18 PCR cycles. TCRdb re-analysed the reads in MiXCR, keeping a single row per CDR3 protein. This sample carries under 110,000 distinct CDR3 sequences, around 21% of them seen once, and the ten largest clones take approximately 4%. This clonotype appeared many times.

The TCR comes from a male donor with prostate cancer. The material sequenced was PBMCs, taken after low-dose radiotherapy plus immunotherapy. V gene TRBV20-1 combines with J gene TRBJ2-5, with TRBD2 matching over 11 bases. The CDR3 sequence: CSANSGGAETQYF. CDR3 nucleotide sequence: TGCAGTGCAAATAGCGGGGGGGCGGAGACCCAGTACTTC.